The 5 T cell receptor beta chains below come from one sample, sequenced in a study of shared clonotypes between healthy human individuals. Positively selected for CCR7, the CD45RO-negative cells used as naive CD8 cells excluded terminally differentiated effector memory CD45RA+ cells. Libraries were prepared by immunoSEQ multiplex PCR; TCRdb keeps only in-frame clonotypes and omits some of them. The sample has about 2.1 million clones, around 93% seen once. Material for sequencing was naive CD8+ T cells from PBMCs. The receptors derive from a man aged 18 to 30 in good health. Some clones in this sample may be carry-over from other donors' samples.

This sequence joins TRBV27 and TRBJ1-4; 7 nucleotides align to TRBD1. The CDR3 sequence is 14 residues long. V lost 5 bases, J lost 3 bases, and 3 bases stayed unmatched. Germline-derived CDR1 and CDR2 are MNHEY and SMNVEV (reference sequence). The chain's CDR3 is CASSRQGPNEKLFF. The DNA for the CDR3 is TGTGCCAGCAGTCGACAGGGCCCTAATGAAAAACTGTTTTTT.

The chain joins TRBV7-9 to TRBJ1-2, with 9 bases identical to TRBD1. CDR3 length: 17 residues. The germline V gene encodes CDR1 SEHNR and CDR2 FQNEAQ (reference sequence). V gave up 2 bases and J gave up 6 bases; unmatched junction bases: 13. The CDR3 loop is CASSLFISGQGRDGYTF. Here the CDR3 DNA reads TGTGCCAGCAGCTTATTTATTTCGGGACAGGGTAGAGATGGCTACACCTTC.

This clone was seen just once. The chain carries TRBV4-1 and TRBJ2-5; D is uncertain. Germline V gene sequence: CDR1 MGHRA, CDR2 YSYEKL. V gave up 4 bases and J gave up 2 bases, with 14 bases separating them. CDR3 length equals 15 residues. The CDR3 DNA reads TGCGCCAGCAGCCTTCGAATGCGCCTTCAAGAGACCCAGTACTTC. It yields the protein CASSLRMRLQETQYF.

V is TRBV7-3 and J is TRBJ2-7; TRBD1 might be the D (6 bases). The CDR3 extends over 13 amino acids. Trimming took off 2 bases at V and 2 bases at J, with 7 bases between the two ends. Germline V lookup: CDR1 SGHTA, CDR2 FQGTGA. CDR3: CASSLGDTYEQYF. CDR3 DNA: TGTGCCAGCAGCTTAGGGGACACCTACGAGCAGTACTTC.

The chain combines TRBV27 with TRBJ1-1; D possibly corresponds to TRBD1 (5 bases). The CDR3 has 17 residues. Germline values: CDR1 MNHEY, CDR2 SMNVEV (reference sequence). The V gene lost 1 base and the J gene lost 2 bases, with 17 bases spanning the gap. DNA for the CDR3: TGTGCCAGCAGTTTATATGGGGGGGTCGGAGTCAACACTGAAGCTTTCTTT. It encodes CASSLYGGVGVNTEAFF.